This T cell receptor beta chain came from a study of blood T cell repertoires in COVID-19. Across the study: T cells, B-cell-depleted T cells, or PBMCs provided the cDNA or gDNA that served as material.

Using immunoSEQ multiplex PCR, the repertoire was profiled, and TCRdb retains in-frame clones only, with some absent. This sample yields about 180,000 clones, of which around 83% are seen a single time; less than 3.5% belongs to the top ten. The sequence was collected from a woman between 25 and 40 years old with active or convalescent COVID-19. What was sequenced was peripheral blood.

The CDR3 loop reads CASSPGTGVQPQHF. For the CDR3, the DNA is TGTGCCAGCAGCCCCGGGACAGGGGTTCAGCCCCAGCATTTT. The chain carries TRBV9 and TRBJ1-5; the match to TRBD1 covers 10 bases. This CDR3 region has 14 residues. Germline trimming cut 4 bases from V and 6 bases from J; bases unmatched to any gene: 4. Germline V gives CDR1 SGDLS, CDR2 YYNGEE. The entire variable domain, with the rest obtained from reference TRBV9 and TRBJ1-5, is as follows: DSGVTQTPKHLITATGQRVTLRCSPRSGDLSVYWYQQSLDQGLQFLIQYYNGEERAKGNILERFSAQQFPDLHSELNLSSLELGDSALYFCASSPGTGVQPQHFGDGTRLSIL.